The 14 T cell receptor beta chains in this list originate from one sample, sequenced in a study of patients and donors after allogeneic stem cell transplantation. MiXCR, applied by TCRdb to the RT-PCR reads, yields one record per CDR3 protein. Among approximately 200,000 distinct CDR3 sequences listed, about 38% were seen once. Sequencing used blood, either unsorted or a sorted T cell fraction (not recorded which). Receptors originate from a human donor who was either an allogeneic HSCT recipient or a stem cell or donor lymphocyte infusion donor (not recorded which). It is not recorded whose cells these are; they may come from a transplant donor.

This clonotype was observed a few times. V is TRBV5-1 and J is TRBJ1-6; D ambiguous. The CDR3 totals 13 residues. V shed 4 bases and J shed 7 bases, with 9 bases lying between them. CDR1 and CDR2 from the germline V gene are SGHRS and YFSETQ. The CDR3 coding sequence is TGCGCCAGCAGCCCAGAGGAGAATTCACCCCTCCACTTT. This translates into CASSPEENSPLHF.

CDR3 protein: CASSDRVFAEAFF. The CDR3 DNA reads TGTGCCAGCAGCGACAGGGTCTTTGCTGAAGCTTTCTTT. This chain links TRBV2 with TRBJ1-1; 7 bases agree with TRBD1. Germline CDR1 SNHLY, CDR2 FYNNEI. This CDR3 has 13 amino acids. The junction had 7 bases not matched to a gene; V was cut back by 6 bases and J by 6 bases.

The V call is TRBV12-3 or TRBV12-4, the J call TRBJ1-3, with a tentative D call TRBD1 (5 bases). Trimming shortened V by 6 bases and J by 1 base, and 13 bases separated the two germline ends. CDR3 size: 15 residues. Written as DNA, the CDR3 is TGTGCCAGCAGCATGGGACCAGGGTCTGGAAACACCATATATTTT. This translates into CASSMGPGSGNTIYF.

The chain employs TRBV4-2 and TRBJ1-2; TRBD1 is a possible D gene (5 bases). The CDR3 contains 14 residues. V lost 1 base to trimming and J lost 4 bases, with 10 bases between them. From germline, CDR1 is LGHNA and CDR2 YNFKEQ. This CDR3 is CASSQAQGSYGYTF. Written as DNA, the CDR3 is TGTGCCAGCAGCCAAGCTCAGGGAAGCTATGGCTACACCTTC.

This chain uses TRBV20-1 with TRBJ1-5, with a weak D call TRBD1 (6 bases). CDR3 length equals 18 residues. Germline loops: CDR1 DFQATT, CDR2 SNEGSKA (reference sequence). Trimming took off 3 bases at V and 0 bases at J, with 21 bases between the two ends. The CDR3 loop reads CSASGRTARPYSNQPQHF. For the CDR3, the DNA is TGCAGTGCTAGCGGTAGGACAGCTCGCCCCTATAGCAATCAGCCCCAGCATTTT.

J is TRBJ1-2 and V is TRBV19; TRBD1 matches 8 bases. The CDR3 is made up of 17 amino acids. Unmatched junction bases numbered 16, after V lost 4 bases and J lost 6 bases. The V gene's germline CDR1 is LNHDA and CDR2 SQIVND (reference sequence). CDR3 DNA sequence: TGTGCCAGTAGTAAAGTACCTTTTACAGGGGGAGGAGATGGCTACACCTTC. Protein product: CASSKVPFTGGGDGYTF. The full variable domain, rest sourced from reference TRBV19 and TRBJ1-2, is DGGITQSPKYLFRKEGQNVTLSCEQNLNHDAMYWYRQDPGQGLRLIYYSQIVNDFQKGDIAEGYSVSREKKESFPLTVTSAQKNPTAFYLCASSKVPFTGGGDGYTFGSGTRLTVV.

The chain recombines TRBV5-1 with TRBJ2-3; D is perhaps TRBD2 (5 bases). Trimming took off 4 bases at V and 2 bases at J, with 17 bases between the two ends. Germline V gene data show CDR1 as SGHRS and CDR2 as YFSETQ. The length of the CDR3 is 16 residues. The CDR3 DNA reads TGCGCCAGCAGCCCTCGATCCCGACTATACACAGATACGCAGTATTTT. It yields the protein CASSPRSRLYTDTQYF.

This chain's CDR3 is CASSIKGGQGAPTEAFF. CDR3 DNA sequence: TGTGCCAGCAGCATTAAAGGGGGACAGGGGGCGCCCACTGAAGCTTTCTTT. The chain couples TRBV12-3 or TRBV12-4 to TRBJ1-1; 12 bases are shared with TRBD1. V shed 6 bases, J shed 4 bases, and the junction held 12 bases outside the gene matches. The CDR3 sequence is 17 residues long.

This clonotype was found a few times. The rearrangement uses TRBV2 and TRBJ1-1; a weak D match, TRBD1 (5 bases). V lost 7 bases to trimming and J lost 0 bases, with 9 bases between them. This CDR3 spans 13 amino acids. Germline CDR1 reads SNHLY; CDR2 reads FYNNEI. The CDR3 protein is CASKGSLNTEAFF. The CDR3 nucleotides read TGTGCCAGCAAGGGGAGCCTGAACACTGAAGCTTTCTTT. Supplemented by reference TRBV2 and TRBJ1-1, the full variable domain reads EPEVTQTPSHQVTQMGQEVILRCVPISNHLYFYWYRQILGQKVEFLVSFYNNEISEKSEIFDDQFSVERPDGSNFTLKIRSTKLEDSAMYFCASKGSLNTEAFFGQGTRLTVV.

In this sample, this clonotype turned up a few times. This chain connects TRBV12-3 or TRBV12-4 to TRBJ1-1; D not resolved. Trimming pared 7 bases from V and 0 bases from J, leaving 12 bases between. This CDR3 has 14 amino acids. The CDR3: CASTRGGLNTEAFF. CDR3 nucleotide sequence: TGTGCCAGCACCCGAGGTGGGCTGAACACTGAAGCTTTCTTT.

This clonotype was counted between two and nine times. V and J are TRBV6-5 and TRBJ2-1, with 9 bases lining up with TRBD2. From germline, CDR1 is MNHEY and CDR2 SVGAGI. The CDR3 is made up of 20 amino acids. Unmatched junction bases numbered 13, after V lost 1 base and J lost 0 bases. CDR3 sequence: CASSYFEVFPSGNSYNEQFF. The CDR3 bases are TGTGCCAGCAGTTACTTCGAAGTGTTTCCTAGCGGGAACTCCTACAATGAGCAGTTCTTC.

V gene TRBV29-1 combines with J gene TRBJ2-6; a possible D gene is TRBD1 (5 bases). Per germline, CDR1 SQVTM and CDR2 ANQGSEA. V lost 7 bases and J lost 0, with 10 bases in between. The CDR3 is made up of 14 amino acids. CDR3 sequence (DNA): TGCAGCGCCCAGGGTTCCTCTGGGGCCAACGTCCTGACTTTC. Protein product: CSAQGSSGANVLTF.

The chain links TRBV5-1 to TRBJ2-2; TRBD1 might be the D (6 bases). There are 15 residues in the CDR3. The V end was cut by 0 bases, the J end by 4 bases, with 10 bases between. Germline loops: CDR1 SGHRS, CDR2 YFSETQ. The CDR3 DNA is TGCGCCAGCAGCTTGGAACAGGGTTTCACCGGGGAGCTGTTTTTT. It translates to CASSLEQGFTGELFF.

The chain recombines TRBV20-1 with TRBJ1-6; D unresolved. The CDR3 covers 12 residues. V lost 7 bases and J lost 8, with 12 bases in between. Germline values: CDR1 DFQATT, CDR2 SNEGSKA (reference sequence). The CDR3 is CSVYQPDSPLHF. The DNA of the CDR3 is TGCAGTGTTTACCAGCCCGATTCACCCCTCCACTTT.